Detailed here is one T cell receptor (beta chain). Its specificity is unknown. This sample stems from a study of cytomegalovirus exposure and HLA in healthy donors. Study-level results: Reported results showed that the classifier diagnosed cytomegalovirus status with high specificity and sensitivity.

The ends lost 6 bases at V and 2 bases at J; junction bases unmatched: 3. The CDR3 sequence is 13 residues long. Germline CDR1 reads ENHRY; CDR2 reads SYGVKD. PCR used 60 Vbeta primers and 13 Jbeta primers. The data were produced by immunoSEQ multiplex PCR, yet TCRdb's version contains in-frame clones alone and is incomplete. The profile shows tens of thousands of clones, around four fifths of them singletons. The chain is built from TRBV10-3 and TRBJ2-7; 8 positions agree with TRBD1. Specimen: PBMCs. The sequence derives from a male donor in good health and CMV-seropositive. CDR3 in DNA: TGTGCCATCAGGTCGGACAGGGCCTACGAGCAGTACTTC. Amino acids: CAIRSDRAYEQYF.